The subject of this entry is one TCR beta chain. The antigen is undetermined. These data come from a study of vaccination effects on CD4 cells after COVID-19. CD4+ T cells specific for antigen were expanded with viral peptide pools by the ViraFEST assay before sequencing. When more than 9 days of culture had elapsed, CD4+ T cells were isolated. Nucleocapsid antibody tests were negative, and the vaccine recipients had no prior SARS-CoV-2 infection. CDR3 length: 18 amino acids. The J segment lost 5 bases and the V segment lost 1 base, leaving 12 bases of the junction unmatched. Germline-derived CDR1 and CDR2 are SGHKS and YYEKEE (reference sequence). Clones were read by immunoSEQ multiplex PCR, and TCRdb kept only the in-frame ones, dropping some. The profile covers 55,000 to 75,000 clones, with roughly three quarters appearing a single time and less than 5% taken by the ten largest. Points from the study as a whole: Common cold coronaviruses were cross-recognized by only 1 of 255 vaccine-induced clones in healthy vaccinees.

The clonotype was recovered from a human donor who received a COVID-19 vaccine. Source: CD4+ T cells from PBMCs cultured with HCoV-OC43 spike peptides, taken before COVID-19 vaccination. This sample's subset: HCoV-OC43 spike overlapping peptide pool stimulation. This sequence joins TRBV5-5 and TRBJ2-3; 11 bases are a match to TRBD2. The DNA of the CDR3 is TGTGCCAGCAGCTTGTTATTAGCGGGGGGGTCCCACGTAGATACGCAGTATTTT. Its protein is CASSLLLAGGSHVDTQYF.